The 16 T cell receptor beta chains listed next were all sequenced from one sample in a study of T-cell reconstitution after alpha-beta-depleted transplantation in children. Unique molecular identifiers were incorporated when the TCRbeta library was constructed. TCRdb re-analysed the PCR reads in MiXCR, keeping a single row per CDR3 protein. The table has under 250,000 distinct CDR3 sequences, approximately 6.9% seen once; the top ten hold more than 5.5%. The sequencing used PBMCs, collected before TCRalphabeta/CD19-depleted stem cell transplant. These receptors were obtained from a boy aged 2 to 9 with acute lymphoblastic leukemia, due to receive a stem cell transplant.

The sample holds a few counts of this clonotype. The chain employs TRBV4-3 and TRBJ2-4, with D perhaps matching TRBD2 (7 bases). The germline V gene has CDR1 LGHNA and CDR2 YSLEER. The CDR3 spans 18 residues. The V end was cut by 0 bases, the J end by 0 bases, with 15 bases between. CDR3 region: CASSQDQGLAVAKNIQYF. In DNA, the CDR3 is TGCGCCAGCAGCCAAGACCAGGGGCTAGCGGTAGCCAAAAACATTCAGTACTTC.

Many counts were recorded for this clonotype. V gene TRBV10-3 combines with J gene TRBJ2-3, with TRBD1 matching 11 bases. This CDR3 is 16 amino acids long. V lost 4 bases, J lost 4 bases, and 7 bases stayed unmatched. Looked up from germline, CDR1 is ENHRY and CDR2 is SYGVKD. The DNA for the CDR3 is TGTGCCATCAGTGCCCCGGACAGGGGGCCAGCAGATACGCAGTATTTT. It specifies CAISAPDRGPADTQYF.

As to this clonotype: Given a much more abundant clone one base away, this may be a read error. The CDR3 DNA reads as TGTGCCAGCAGCTTGGCTAGCGGGAGGGCCACGAATACGCAGTATTTT. It yields the protein CASSLASGRATNTQYF. The rearrangement links TRBV5-6 to TRBJ2-3; the match to TRBD2 covers 12 bases. Trimming took 0 bases from V and 7 from J; bases not matched to a gene: 6. CDR1 is SGHDT and CDR2 is YYEEEE in the germline V gene. The CDR3 spans 16 residues.

In this sample, this clonotype turned up many times. CDR3 region: CASSFTLAEAFF. The CDR3 nucleotides are TGTGCCAGCAGCTTTACCCTCGCTGAAGCTTTCTTT. The chain has TRBV7-9 and TRBJ1-1, with D unclear. CDR1 and CDR2 (germline): SEHNR, FQNEAQ (reference sequence). Trimming left V 3 bases short and J 6 bases short, with 8 bases between. CDR3 length: 12 residues.

This clonotype has a count of ten or more. Given the absence of the conserved phenylalanine or tryptophan at the CDR3 end, a read error is likely. It is unclear where the CDR3 begins or ends on the DNA, so no DNA is shown, and the CDR3 is as TCRdb lists it. The gene calls are TRBV28 and TRBJ1-6. CDR1 is MDHEN, CDR2 SYDVKM, per germline. The CDR3 spans 14 amino acids, including both terminal residues. CDR3 residues: CASSPIQTILPPDV.

In the case of this clonotype: A much larger clone lies one base from this, so it may be a read error. A read error is likely, as this CDR3 ends without the conserved phenylalanine or tryptophan. Here the CDR3 reads CASSPTGADYNEQFC. In DNA form, the CDR3 reads TGTGCCAGCAGCCCGACGGGGGCAGATTACAATGAGCAGTTCTGC. The rearrangement joins TRBV7-9 to TRBJ2-1, with D tentatively TRBD1 or TRBD2 (6 bases each). The germline V gene encodes CDR1 SEHNR and CDR2 FQNEAQ (reference sequence). Deletions cut 5 bases from V and 4 bases from J, with 15 bases between. This CDR3 has 15 residues.

This clonotype has only a few counts. The rearrangement links TRBV20-1 to TRBJ1-1; possible D gene TRBD1, 5 bases. V was clipped by 5 bases and J by 1 base, with 20 bases between them. This CDR3 has 16 amino acids. Germline-derived CDR1 and CDR2 are DFQATT and SNEGSKA (reference sequence). The chain's CDR3 is CSAHPGGAAGNTEAFF. The CDR3 DNA is TGCAGTGCTCATCCGGGCGGGGCGGCAGGGAACACTGAAGCTTTCTTT.

The chain is built from TRBV7-2 and TRBJ2-7; D is possibly TRBD1 or TRBD2 (5 bases each). The V end lost 9 bases, the J end lost 7 bases, and 13 bases lay between the germline ends. Germline V gene lookup returns CDR1 SGHTA and CDR2 FQGNSA. The CDR3 runs 11 residues. In DNA form, the CDR3 reads TGTGCCAGGGGGGACCCTTCGGAGCAGTACTTC. Its translation: CARGDPSEQYF.

The table lists this clonotype with many counts. The CDR3 sequence is CASRGGQGDEQYF. CDR3 DNA: TGTGCCAGCAGGGGGGGACAGGGGGACGAGCAGTACTTC. V usage is TRBV28 and J usage is TRBJ2-7; TRBD1 matches 11 bases. The CDR3 is made up of 13 amino acids. Trimming took 6 bases from V and 5 from J; bases not matched to a gene: 3. Per the germline V gene, CDR1 is MDHEN and CDR2 is SYDVKM.

The chain combines TRBV11-1 with TRBJ2-5; D possibly corresponds to TRBD2 (6 bases). Trimming removed 2 bases at V and 2 bases at J, with 21 bases between. The CDR3 totals 18 residues. Germline loops: CDR1 SGHAT, CDR2 FQDESV (reference sequence). The CDR3 loop is CASSLIPGLGRIQETQYF. In DNA, the CDR3 is TGTGCCAGCAGCTTAATCCCGGGACTCGGACGGATTCAAGAGACCCAGTACTTC.

The chain links TRBV7-6 to TRBJ2-6; TRBD2 is a possible D gene (6 bases). V was shortened by 3 bases and J by 5 bases, with 17 bases between the two germline ends. The CDR3 loop spans 17 amino acids. CDR1 and CDR2 from the germline V gene are SGHVS and FNYEAQ. CDR3 DNA sequence: TGTGCCAGCAGCTTGCGCGCGGGTCGGGACTGGGCCAACGTCCTGACTTTC. It is translated as CASSLRAGRDWANVLTF.

This clonotype was observed at least ten times. The rearrangement joins TRBV7-6 to TRBJ1-1, with TRBD1 as a possible D gene (6 bases). CDR3 length equals 15 residues. Germline V gene sequence: CDR1 SGHVS, CDR2 FNYEAQ. V was shortened by 3 bases and J by 6 bases, with 17 bases between the two germline ends. The CDR3 DNA reads TGTGCCAGCAGCTTTCGGGGGGGGCCAGCGGCTGAAGCTTTCTTT. It yields the protein CASSFRGGPAAEAFF.

This clonotype was seen ten or more times. Relative to the germline gene, one junction end is altered; a read error may explain this. The chain combines TRBV7-7 with TRBJ2-2, with D perhaps matching TRBD2 (5 bases). CDR1 is SSHAT, CDR2 FNYEAQ, per germline (reference sequence). The CDR3 has 16 residues. The CDR3 protein is CASSLASGKSGGELFF. The CDR3 nucleotides are TGTGCTAGCAGCTTAGCGTCCGGGAAGTCGGGCGGGGAGCTGTTTTTT. Full variable domain (missing parts from reference TRBV7-7 and TRBJ2-2): GAGVSQSPRYKVTKRGQDVTLRCDPISSHATLYWYQQALGQGPEFLTYFNYEAQPDKSGLPSDRFSAERPEGSISTLTIQRTEQRDSAMYRCASSLASGKSGGELFFGEGSRLTVL.

CDR3 nucleotides: TGTGCCAGCAGCCAAGATTCTTTGGGGGGGGGCATAAGGGAGCTGTTTTTT. This encodes CASSQDSLGGGIRELFF. The chain carries TRBV4-2 and TRBJ2-2; maybe TRBD2 (7 bases). Germline loops: CDR1 LGHNA, CDR2 YNFKEQ. Trimming pared 0 bases from V and 9 bases from J, leaving 20 bases between. The CDR3 spans 17 residues.

This clonotype has more than one count but fewer than ten. V is TRBV5-1 and J is TRBJ1-2, with 7 bases that match TRBD1. The CDR3 contains 14 residues. The J segment lost 8 bases and the V segment lost 4 bases, leaving 11 bases of the junction unmatched. CDR1 SGHRS and CDR2 YFSETQ come from the germline V gene. The DNA of the CDR3 is TGCGCCAGCAGCGGAGGACAGGCTCATGGGGGCTACACCTTC. It yields the protein CASSGGQAHGGYTF. Variable domain in full (rest from reference TRBV5-1 and TRBJ1-2): KAGVTQTPRYLIKTRGQQVTLSCSPISGHRSVSWYQQTPGQGLQFLFEYFSETQRNKGNFPGRFSGRQFSNSRSEMNVSTLELGDSALYLCASSGGQAHGGYTFGSGTRLTVV.

This clonotype was recorded many times. The V and J genes are TRBV28 and TRBJ2-7; TRBD1 aligns across 12 bases. This CDR3 is 14 amino acids long. Germline CDR1 is MDHEN and CDR2 is SYDVKM. Germline trimming cut 7 bases from V and 6 bases from J; bases unmatched to any gene: 7. The CDR3 spells CASTPTGQGAEQYF. In DNA, the CDR3 is TGTGCCAGCACGCCGACGGGACAGGGGGCCGAGCAGTACTTC.